The next 4 T cell receptor beta chains were all read from a single sample in a study of early T cells in non-severe SARS-CoV-2 infection. From the 5' RACE reads, TCRdb called clonotypes with MiXCR, one entry per CDR3 protein. Here the sample spans about 83,000 distinct CDR3 sequences, 9% to 15% being singletons. Sequenced input: whole blood. Every receptor here comes from an adult who was a healthcare worker with PCR-confirmed SARS-CoV-2 infection or an uninfected control (not recorded which).

Only a few counts were recorded for this clonotype. The chain uses TRBV4-2 and TRBJ2-2; D is undetermined. The CDR3 is made up of 12 amino acids. Germline CDR1 and CDR2: LGHNA and YNFKEQ. V was trimmed by 5 bases and J by 6 bases, leaving 7 bases between them. Here the CDR3 DNA reads TGTGCCAGCAGCAGCGAGTCCGGGGAGCTGTTTTTT. Encoded protein: CASSSESGELFF.

This clonotype came up a few times. The chain combines TRBV29-1 with TRBJ1-1; possibly TRBD1 for D (5 bases). The V end was cut by 6 bases, the J end by 7 bases, with 9 bases between. The germline gives CDR1 SQVTM, CDR2 ANQGSEA. The CDR3 has 10 residues. CDR3 amino acids: CSVGHVEAFF. As DNA, the CDR3 is TGCAGCGTCGGACACGTTGAAGCTTTCTTT.

This clonotype was seen more than once but under ten times. J is TRBJ2-7 and V is TRBV7-2; tentatively, D is TRBD2 (5 bases). The CDR3 covers 14 residues. V was shortened by 0 bases and J by 7 bases, with 13 bases between the two germline ends. Germline V gene sequence: CDR1 SGHTA, CDR2 FQGNSA. CDR3 in DNA: TGTGCCAGCAGCTTAGCGGAGGCAGTTGGTGAGCAGTACTTC. Its translation is CASSLAEAVGEQYF.

This clonotype was recorded many times. The rearrangement uses TRBV19 and TRBJ1-2; 7 nucleotides match TRBD1. Trimming cost V 0 bases and J 7 bases; bases outside gene matches: 5. Germline CDR1 reads LNHDA; CDR2 reads SQIVND (reference sequence). There are 14 residues in the CDR3. The CDR3 is CASSIDVQGIGYTF. The CDR3 bases are TGTGCCAGTAGTATAGACGTACAGGGGATTGGCTACACCTTC.